The present TCR beta chain was sequenced within a study of cytomegalovirus exposure and HLA in healthy donors. This clone was observed a handful of times. Its antigen remains unidentified. V lost 7 bases, J lost 7 bases, and 14 bases lay in between. There are 14 residues in the CDR3. The germline V gene encodes CDR1 SNHLY and CDR2 FYNNEI. Profiled with immunoSEQ multiplex PCR; TCRdb holds only in-frame clones, not every one. The sample comprises hundreds of thousands of clones, just under 90% of which are singletons, and 2.6% rests with the top ten. Study-wide findings and caveats: According to the study, 160 or so TCR beta chains were cytomegalovirus-associated. High sensitivity and specificity were reportedly achieved when the classifier diagnosed cytomegalovirus status.

The chain links TRBV2 to TRBJ1-6; perhaps TRBD1 as D (6 bases). Material for sequencing was PBMCs. This TCR was sampled from a man aged 18 to 29 in good health and CMV-seronegative. The CDR3 is CASTPDSSNSPLHF. In DNA form, the CDR3 reads TGTGCCAGCACCCCGGACAGCTCAAATTCACCCCTCCACTTT.